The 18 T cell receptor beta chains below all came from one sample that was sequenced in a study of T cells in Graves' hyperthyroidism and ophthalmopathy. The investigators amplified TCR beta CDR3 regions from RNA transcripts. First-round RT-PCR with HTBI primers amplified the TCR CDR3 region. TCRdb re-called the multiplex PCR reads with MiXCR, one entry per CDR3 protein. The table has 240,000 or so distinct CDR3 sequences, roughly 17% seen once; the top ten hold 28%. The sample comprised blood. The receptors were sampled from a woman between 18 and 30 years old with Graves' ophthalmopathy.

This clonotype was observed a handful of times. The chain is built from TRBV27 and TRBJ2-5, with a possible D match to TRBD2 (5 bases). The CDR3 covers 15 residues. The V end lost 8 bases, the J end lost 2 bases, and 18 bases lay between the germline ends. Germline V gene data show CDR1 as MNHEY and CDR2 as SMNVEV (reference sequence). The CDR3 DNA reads TGTGCCAGCGGGGTGTCGGGGTGGGGACAAGAGACCCAGTACTTC. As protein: CASGVSGWGQETQYF.

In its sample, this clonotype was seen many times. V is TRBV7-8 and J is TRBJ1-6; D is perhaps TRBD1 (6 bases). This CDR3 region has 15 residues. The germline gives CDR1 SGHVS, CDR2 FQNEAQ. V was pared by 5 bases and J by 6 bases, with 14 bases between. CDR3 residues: CASSRSSGVNSPLHF. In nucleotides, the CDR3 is TGTGCCAGCAGCCGCTCGTCAGGGGTTAATTCACCCCTCCACTTT.

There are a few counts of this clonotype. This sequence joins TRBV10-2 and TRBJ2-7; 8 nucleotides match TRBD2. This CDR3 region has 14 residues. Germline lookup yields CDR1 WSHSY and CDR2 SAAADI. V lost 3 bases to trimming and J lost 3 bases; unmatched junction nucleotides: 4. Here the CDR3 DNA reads TGCGCCAGCAGTGACAGCGGGAGCGACTACGAGCAGTACTTC. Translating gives CASSDSGSDYEQYF.

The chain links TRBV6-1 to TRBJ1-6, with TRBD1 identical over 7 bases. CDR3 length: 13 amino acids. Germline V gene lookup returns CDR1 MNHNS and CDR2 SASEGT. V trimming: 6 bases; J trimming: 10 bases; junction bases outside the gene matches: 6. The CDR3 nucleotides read TGTGCCAGCAGGGATTACAGGGGATCACCCCTCCACTTT. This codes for CASRDYRGSPLHF.

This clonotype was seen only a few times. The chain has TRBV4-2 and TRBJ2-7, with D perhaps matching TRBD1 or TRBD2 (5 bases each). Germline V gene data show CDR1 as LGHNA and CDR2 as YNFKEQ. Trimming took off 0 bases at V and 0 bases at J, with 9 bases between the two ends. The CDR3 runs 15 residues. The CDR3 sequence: CASSQEGVRSYEQYF. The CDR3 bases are TGTGCCAGCAGCCAAGAGGGGGTGCGCTCCTACGAGCAGTACTTC.

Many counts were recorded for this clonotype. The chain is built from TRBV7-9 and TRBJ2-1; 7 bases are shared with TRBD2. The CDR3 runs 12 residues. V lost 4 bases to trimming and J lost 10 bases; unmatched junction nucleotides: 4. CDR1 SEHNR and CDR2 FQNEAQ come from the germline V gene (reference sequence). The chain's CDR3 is CASSWGGEEQFF. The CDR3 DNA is TGTGCCAGCAGCTGGGGGGGGGAAGAGCAGTTCTTC.

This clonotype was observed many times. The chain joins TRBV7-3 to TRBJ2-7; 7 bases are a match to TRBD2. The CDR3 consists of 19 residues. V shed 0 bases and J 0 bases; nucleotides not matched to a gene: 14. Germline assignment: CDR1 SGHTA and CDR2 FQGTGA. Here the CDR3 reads CASSLTKGGRDYSSYEQYF. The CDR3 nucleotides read TGTGCCAGCAGCTTAACAAAAGGTGGCCGGGACTATAGCTCCTACGAGCAGTACTTC.

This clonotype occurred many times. CDR3 DNA: TGCAGCGTTGAGGGACTAGCGCAAAATGAGCAGTTCTTC. Translated: CSVEGLAQNEQFF. V is TRBV29-1 and J is TRBJ2-1, with 10 bases matching TRBD2. CDR3 size: 13 residues. J lost 7 bases, V lost 3 bases, and 3 bases had no gene match. Germline V gene data show CDR1 as SQVTM and CDR2 as ANQGSEA.

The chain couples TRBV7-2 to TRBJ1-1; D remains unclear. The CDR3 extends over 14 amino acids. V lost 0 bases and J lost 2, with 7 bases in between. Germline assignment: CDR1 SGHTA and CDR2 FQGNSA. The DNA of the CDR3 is TGTGCCAGCAGCTTAGCTACAGTTAACACTGAAGCTTTCTTT. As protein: CASSLATVNTEAFF. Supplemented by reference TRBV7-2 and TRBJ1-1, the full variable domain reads GAGVSQSPSNKVTEKGKDVELRCDPISGHTALYWYRQSLGQGLEFLIYFQGNSAPDKSGLPSDRFSAERTGGSVSTLTIQRTQQEDSAVYLCASSLATVNTEAFFGQGTRLTVV.

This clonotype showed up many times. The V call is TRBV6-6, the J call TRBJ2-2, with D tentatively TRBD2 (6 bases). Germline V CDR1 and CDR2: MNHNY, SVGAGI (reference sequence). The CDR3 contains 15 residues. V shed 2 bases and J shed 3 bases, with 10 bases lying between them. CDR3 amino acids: CASSYSSGDTGELFF. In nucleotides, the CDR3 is TGTGCCAGCAGTTACAGTAGCGGAGACACCGGGGAGCTGTTTTTT.

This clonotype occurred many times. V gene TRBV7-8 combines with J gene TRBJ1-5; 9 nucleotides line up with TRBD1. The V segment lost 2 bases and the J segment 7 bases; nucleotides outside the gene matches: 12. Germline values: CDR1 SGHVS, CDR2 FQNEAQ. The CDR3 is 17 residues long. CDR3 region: CASSLPRGQGGDQPQHF. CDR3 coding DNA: TGTGCCAGCAGCTTACCACGGGGACAGGGTGGTGACCAGCCCCAGCATTTT. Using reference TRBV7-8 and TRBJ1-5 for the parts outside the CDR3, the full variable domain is GAGVSQSPRYKVAKRGQDVALRCDPISGHVSLFWYQQALGQGPEFLTYFQNEAQLDKSGLPSDRFFAERPEGSVSTLKIQRTQQEDSAVYLCASSLPRGQGGDQPQHFGDGTRLSIL.

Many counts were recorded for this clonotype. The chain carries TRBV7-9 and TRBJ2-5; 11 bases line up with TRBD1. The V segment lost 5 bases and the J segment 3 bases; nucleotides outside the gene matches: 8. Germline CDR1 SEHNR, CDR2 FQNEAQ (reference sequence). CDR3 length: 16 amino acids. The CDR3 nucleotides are TGTGCCAGCAGCCTCTTAGGACAGGGGGCTAAAGAGACCCAGTACTTC. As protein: CASSLLGQGAKETQYF. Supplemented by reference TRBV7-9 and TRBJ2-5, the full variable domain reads DTGVSQNPRHKITKRGQNVTFRCDPISEHNRLYWYRQTLGQGPEFLTYFQNEAQLEKSRLLSDRFSAERPKGSFSTLEIQRTEQGDSAMYLCASSLLGQGAKETQYFGPGTRLLVL.

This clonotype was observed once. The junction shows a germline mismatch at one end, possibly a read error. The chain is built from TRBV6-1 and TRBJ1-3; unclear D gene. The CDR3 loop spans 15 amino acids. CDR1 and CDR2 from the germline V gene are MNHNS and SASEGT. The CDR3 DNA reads TGTGCCAGCAGTGACAGGTTTTCCTCTGGAAACACCACATATTTT. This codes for CASSDRFSSGNTTYF.

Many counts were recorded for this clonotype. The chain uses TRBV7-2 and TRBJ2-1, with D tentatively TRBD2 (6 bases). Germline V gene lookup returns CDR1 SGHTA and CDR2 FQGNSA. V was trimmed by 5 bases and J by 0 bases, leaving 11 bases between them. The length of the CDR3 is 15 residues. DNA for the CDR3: TGTGCCAGCAGCCCGAGCGGGCACTCCTACAATGAGCAGTTCTTC. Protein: CASSPSGHSYNEQFF.

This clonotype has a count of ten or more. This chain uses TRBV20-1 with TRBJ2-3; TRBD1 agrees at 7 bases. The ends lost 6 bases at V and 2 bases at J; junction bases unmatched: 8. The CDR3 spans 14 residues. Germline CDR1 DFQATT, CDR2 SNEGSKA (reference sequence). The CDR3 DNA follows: TGCAGTGCGGAACCGGGACAGCTCACAGATACGCAGTATTTT. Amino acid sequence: CSAEPGQLTDTQYF.

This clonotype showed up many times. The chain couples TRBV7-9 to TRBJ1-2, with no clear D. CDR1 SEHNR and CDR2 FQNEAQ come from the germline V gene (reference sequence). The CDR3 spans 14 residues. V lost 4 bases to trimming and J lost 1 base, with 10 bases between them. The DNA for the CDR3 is TGTGCCAGCAGCTCTGAGACCGATAACTATGGCTACACCTTC. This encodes CASSSETDNYGYTF.

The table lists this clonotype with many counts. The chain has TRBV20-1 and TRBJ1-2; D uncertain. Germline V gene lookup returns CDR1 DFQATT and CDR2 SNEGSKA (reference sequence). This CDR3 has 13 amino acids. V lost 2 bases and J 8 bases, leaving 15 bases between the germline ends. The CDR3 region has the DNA TGCAGTGCTAGACCCAGGCAATTGGACGGCTACACCTTC. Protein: CSARPRQLDGYTF.

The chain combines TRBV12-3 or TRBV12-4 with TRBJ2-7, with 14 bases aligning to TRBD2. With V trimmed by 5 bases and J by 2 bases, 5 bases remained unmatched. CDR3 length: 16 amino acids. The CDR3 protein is CASSPRTSGGTYEQYF. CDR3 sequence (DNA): TGTGCCAGCAGTCCGAGGACTAGCGGGGGGACCTACGAGCAGTACTTC.